Listed below are T cell receptor beta chains from one sample, sequenced in a study of glioma-infiltrating T cells after dendritic cell vaccination. Only in-frame clones appear in the TCRdb table, and some are missing; sequencing was by immunoSEQ multiplex PCR. The sample consists of tens of thousands of clones, 75% to 90% of them appearing once. Sequencing was performed on blood, taken after dendritic cell vaccination. Every receptor here comes from a human donor with glioblastoma. Both conserved end residues are part of each CDR3. Each record gives: J gene, V gene, clone size, D gene, CDR3 DNA, CDR3 protein. D genes are given only for firm matches. Clone size is given for some rows only: seen once, a few or many times, or a class if the clone is expanded.

J: TRBJ1-4; V: TRBV19; size: -; D: -; DNA: TGTGCCAGTAGTCGACCGGGAAAGAATGAAAAACTGTTTTTT; CDR3: CASSRPGKNEKLFF
J: TRBJ1-5; V: TRBV19; size: few; D: -; DNA: TGTGCCAGTCGCGCGGGGGCGAGCAATCAGCCCCAGCATTTT; CDR3: CASRAGASNQPQHF
J: TRBJ1-5; V: TRBV25-1; size: few; D: TRBD1; DNA: TGTGCCAGCATTCTAGGACAGGGTGAGAATCAGCCCCAGCATTTT; CDR3: CASILGQGENQPQHF
J: TRBJ2-1; V: TRBV6-1; size: -; D: TRBD2; DNA: TGTGCCAGCAGACCGGGACTAGCGGGAGGAAATGAGCAGTTCTTC; CDR3: CASRPGLAGGNEQFF
J: TRBJ1-6; V: TRBV5-7; size: -; D: -; DNA: TGTGCCAGCAGCTCGGACAGTAAGAATTCACCCCTCCACTTT; CDR3: CASSSDSKNSPLHF
J: TRBJ1-6; V: TRBV19; size: -; D: -; DNA: TGTGCCAGTAGTACAAAGGGGCAAGTCTTCTCACCCCTCCACTTT; CDR3: CASSTKGQVFSPLHF
J: TRBJ2-1; V: TRBV5-6; size: -; D: -; DNA: TGTGCCAGCAGCTTGGAGATTAGCTCCTACAATGAGCAGTTCTTC; CDR3: CASSLEISSYNEQFF
J: TRBJ1-2; V: TRBV27; size: -; D: -; DNA: TGTGCCAGCAGTTTAGTGGCAGGGTGGGTAGGTGGCTACACCTTC; CDR3: CASSLVAGWVGGYTF
J: TRBJ2-2; V: TRBV5-1; size: -; D: TRBD1; DNA: TGCGCCACCCAGCTGGGACAGGGGAACACCGGGGAGCTGTTTTTT; CDR3: CATQLGQGNTGELFF
J: TRBJ2-2; V: TRBV19; size: once; D: -; DNA: TGTGCCAGTAACCCCATACAGGATACCGGGGAGCTGTTTTTT; CDR3: CASNPIQDTGELFF
J: TRBJ1-1; V: TRBV27; size: -; D: TRBD1; DNA: TGTGCCAGCAGCCTGACAGGGACTTTGAACACTGAAGCTTTCTTT; CDR3: CASSLTGTLNTEAFF
J: TRBJ1-1; V: TRBV9; size: -; D: -; DNA: TGTGCCAGCAGCGTAGGACAGGCGAACACTGAAGCTTTCTTT; CDR3: CASSVGQANTEAFF
J: TRBJ1-6; V: TRBV5-5; size: -; D: TRBD1; DNA: TGTGCCAGCAGCTTCGGGACAGGGTGGCCCCTCCACTTT; CDR3: CASSFGTGWPLHF
J: TRBJ2-3; V: TRBV4-1; size: few; D: TRBD2; DNA: TGCGCCAGCAGCCAAGGTCTAGCGGGGGCCATCACAGATACGCAGTATTTT; CDR3: CASSQGLAGAITDTQYF
J: TRBJ2-1; V: TRBV5-6; size: -; D: TRBD2; DNA: TGTGCCAGCAGCTTGAAGGGTAGCGGGAGAGCCTATGAGCAGTTCTTC; CDR3: CASSLKGSGRAYEQFF
J: TRBJ1-1; V: TRBV28; size: -; D: -; DNA: TGTGCCAGCAGTTCCCCTTCTTCCCGAGCTTTCTTT; CDR3: CASSSPSSRAFF
J: TRBJ1-3; V: TRBV6-5; size: -; D: -; DNA: TGTGCCAGCAGCCGGCAGGGCAGCTCTGGAAACACCATATATTTT; CDR3: CASSRQGSSGNTIYF
J: TRBJ1-2; V: TRBV11-2; size: once; D: TRBD1; DNA: TGTGCCAGCAGCTTAAACCCGACAGGGGGCTATGGCTACACCTTC; CDR3: CASSLNPTGGYGYTF
J: TRBJ2-7; V: TRBV6-6; size: -; D: TRBD2; DNA: TGTGCCAGCAGTTTTCAACTAGCGGGGGGCTCCTACGAGCAGTACTTC; CDR3: CASSFQLAGGSYEQYF
J: TRBJ1-2; V: TRBV4-1; size: -; D: -; DNA: TGCGCCAGCAGCCAAGAAGGATCTTTCCGGCGGTATGGCTACACCTTC; CDR3: CASSQEGSFRRYGYTF
J: TRBJ1-2; V: TRBV6-4; size: few; D: TRBD1; DNA: TGTGCCAGCCAGCCCTGGACAGGGAACTATGGCTACACCTTC; CDR3: CASQPWTGNYGYTF
J: TRBJ2-7; V: TRBV5-4; size: few; D: TRBD1; DNA: TGTGCCAGCAGCTTGCGCTGGGGACAGGGTCAAGAGCAGTACTTC; CDR3: CASSLRWGQGQEQYF
J: TRBJ2-1; V: TRBV10-3; size: -; D: TRBD2; DNA: TGTGCCATCAGTGGATCGGGGGGCTACAATGAGCAGTTCTTC; CDR3: CAISGSGGYNEQFF
J: TRBJ1-1; V: TRBV15; size: -; D: -; DNA: TGTGCCACCAGCAGAGACCAAATAGGGAGGCTGAACACTGAAGCTTTCTTT; CDR3: CATSRDQIGRLNTEAFF
J: TRBJ1-6; V: TRBV7-6; size: -; D: -; DNA: TGTGCCAGCAGCCCGACGGGACAAAGGTATAATTCACCCCTCCACTTT; CDR3: CASSPTGQRYNSPLHF
J: TRBJ1-1; V: TRBV25-1; size: -; D: -; DNA: TGTGCCAGCAGTGATATAACAAAGGGGGTTCGGACTGAAGCTTTCTTT; CDR3: CASSDITKGVRTEAFF
J: TRBJ2-1; V: TRBV6-5; size: -; D: TRBD2; DNA: TGTGCCAGCAGTTCTTTTGAGGGAGGGCTCGATGAGCAGTTCTTC; CDR3: CASSSFEGGLDEQFF
J: TRBJ1-2; V: TRBV5-1; size: -; D: -; DNA: TGCGCCAGCAGCCTGACTGACTATGGCTACACCTTC; CDR3: CASSLTDYGYTF
J: TRBJ2-1; V: TRBV29-1; size: -; D: -; DNA: TGCAGCGTCCCAAAGTTGCAGGGGCGACTCAATGAGCAGTTCTTC; CDR3: CSVPKLQGRLNEQFF
J: TRBJ1-1; V: TRBV7-9; size: -; D: -; DNA: TGTGCCAGCCGCTACGGGGCTGAAGCTTTCTTT; CDR3: CASRYGAEAFF
J: TRBJ1-5; V: TRBV7-2; size: -; D: -; DNA: TGTGCCAGCAGCCGCGATGGGGGGTCCAATCAGCCCCAGCATTTT; CDR3: CASSRDGGSNQPQHF
J: TRBJ2-3; V: TRBV5-1; size: once; D: TRBD2; DNA: TGCGCCAGCAGCGGGGGACTAGCGGGAGAGGTTGGCACAGATACGCAGTATTTT; CDR3: CASSGGLAGEVGTDTQYF
J: TRBJ1-2; V: TRBV7-8; size: -; D: TRBD1; DNA: TGTGCCAGCAGCCAGGACGAGACAGGGTCTTCTAACTATGGCTACACCTTC; CDR3: CASSQDETGSSNYGYTF
J: TRBJ2-3; V: TRBV15; size: few; D: -; DNA: TGTGCCACCAGCAGATTAAGCGGGTCTAGCACAGATACGCAGTATTTT; CDR3: CATSRLSGSSTDTQYF
J: TRBJ2-1; V: TRBV5-1; size: -; D: -; DNA: TGCGCCAGCAGCTTGGAAGGGGGAAGGAATGAGCAGTTCTTC; CDR3: CASSLEGGRNEQFF
J: TRBJ2-4; V: TRBV5-4; size: -; D: TRBD1; DNA: TGTGCCAGCAGCTGGGGGGGACAGGGGACCAAAAACATTCAGTACTTC; CDR3: CASSWGGQGTKNIQYF
J: TRBJ1-1; V: TRBV6-1; size: -; D: TRBD1; DNA: TGTGCCAGCAGTAGACAGGGAGTGAACACTGAAGCTTTCTTT; CDR3: CASSRQGVNTEAFF
J: TRBJ2-7; V: TRBV6-5; size: -; D: -; DNA: TGTGCCAGCAACACAGGGAGCTCCTACGAGCAGTACTTC; CDR3: CASNTGSSYEQYF
J: TRBJ1-2; V: TRBV19; size: -; D: -; DNA: TGTGCCAGTAGTACCTTCTACGAGGACGGGTCAGGGTATGGCTACACCTTC; CDR3: CASSTFYEDGSGYGYTF
J: TRBJ1-2; V: TRBV2; size: once; D: TRBD1; DNA: TGTGCCAGCAGCTCGGGACAGTTGAACTATGGCTACACCTTC; CDR3: CASSSGQLNYGYTF
J: TRBJ2-3; V: TRBV18; size: -; D: TRBD1; DNA: TGTGCCAGCTCACCACCATCCCCGGACAGGGGGCGGACAGATACGCAGTATTTT; CDR3: CASSPPSPDRGRTDTQYF
J: TRBJ2-5; V: TRBV20-1; size: -; D: TRBD1; DNA: TGCAGTGCGAACAGGGGTGAGACCCAGTACTTC; CDR3: CSANRGETQYF
J: TRBJ1-1; V: TRBV6-1; size: -; D: -; DNA: TGTGCCAGCAGTGCCGACAGATTTGGGCAGGGCACTGAAGCTTTCTTT; CDR3: CASSADRFGQGTEAFF
J: TRBJ1-3; V: TRBV5-4; size: -; D: TRBD1; DNA: TGTGCCAGCAGCGTGGACAGGGCGGTGGTAAACACCATATATTTT; CDR3: CASSVDRAVVNTIYF
J: TRBJ1-1; V: TRBV7-3; size: few; D: TRBD1; DNA: TGTGCCAGCAGGCGACAGGGGGACACTGAAGCTTTCTTT; CDR3: CASRRQGDTEAFF
J: TRBJ1-2; V: TRBV10-3; size: once; D: -; DNA: TGTGCCATCAGCATAGACAGAACAACCACTGAGAATGGCTACACCTTC; CDR3: CAISIDRTTTENGYTF
J: TRBJ1-3; V: TRBV7-9; size: few; D: TRBD1; DNA: TGTGCCAGCAGCTTAGTGGCCGCAACAGGGGCTGGAAACACCATATATTTT; CDR3: CASSLVAATGAGNTIYF
J: TRBJ2-1; V: TRBV7-3; size: -; D: -; DNA: TGTGCCAGCAGCGCCGTACGGCGGGAAAGCCTGGGGAACAATGAGCAGTTCTTC; CDR3: CASSAVRRESLGNNEQFF
J: TRBJ2-1; V: TRBV6-4; size: -; D: TRBD2; DNA: TGTGCCAGCAGTGACTCTAGCGGGGGGTCTCATGAGCAGTTCTTC; CDR3: CASSDSSGGSHEQFF
J: TRBJ2-2; V: TRBV30; size: -; D: -; DNA: TGTGCCTGGGGCGGACAAACCAACACCGGGGAGCTGTTTTTT; CDR3: CAWGGQTNTGELFF
J: TRBJ1-1; V: TRBV6-1; size: few; D: TRBD1; DNA: TGTGCCAGCAGTACAGGGGACGCGATGAAAGCTTTCTTT; CDR3: CASSTGDAMKAFF
J: TRBJ1-1; V: TRBV7-9; size: -; D: TRBD1; DNA: TGTGCCAGCAGCTGGACAGGGATCATTAACACTGAAGCTTTCTTT; CDR3: CASSWTGIINTEAFF
J: TRBJ2-1; V: TRBV6-5; size: -; D: -; DNA: TGTGCCAGCAGTTACAGGGGCTACAATGAGCAGTTCTTC; CDR3: CASSYRGYNEQFF
J: TRBJ1-3; V: TRBV7-2; size: -; D: TRBD1; DNA: TGTGCCAGCAGCCGCTCCACGGGACAGGCTGGAAACACCATATATTTT; CDR3: CASSRSTGQAGNTIYF